This TCR beta chain was profiled in a study of T cell responses to AZD1222 COVID-19 vaccine. Study-level results: At baseline, seropositivity was found in only six or seven AZD1222 recipients. A rise in Spike-specific TCR breadth and depth followed two AZD1222 doses. Clonal diversity was possibly underestimated, and the donors were mostly white British, with more females.

TCRdb's copy holds only in-frame clones and misses some; the assay was immunoSEQ multiplex PCR. The sample has about 110,000 clones, more than 70% seen once. This CDR3 comprises 16 residues. Germline CDR1 is MNHEY and CDR2 is SMNVEV (reference sequence). V lost 5 bases and J 0 bases, leaving 16 bases between the germline ends. Comment on this clone: Its target is unknown.

This specimen was peripheral blood, taken on day 0 of MenACWY control vaccination. This chain connects TRBV27 to TRBJ1-1, with D tentatively TRBD1 (6 bases). The TCR sequence derives from an adult in good health. The CDR3 DNA is TGTGCCAGCAGTCCTACAGGGATCCACATGAACACTGAAGCTTTCTTT. It yields the protein CASSPTGIHMNTEAFF.